A selection of T cell receptor beta chains follows, all from one sample in a study of Ad26.COV2.S vaccination and SARS-CoV-2 variants. Clones were sequenced by immunoSEQ multiplex PCR, and TCRdb holds only the in-frame ones, with some missing. The profile shows about 680,000 clones, roughly 90% of them singletons. The material was peripheral blood, obtained in a trial of Ad26.COV2.S vaccine versus placebo. The origin of the receptors is a person aged 18-65 years who received the Ad26.COV2.S COVID-19 vaccine or a placebo. Each CDR3 is given with its conserved first and last residue. The D gene is left open where the match is weak. Clone size is stated in some rows and not others, as once, few, many or a class when expanded.

>.|TRBV18|.|TRBJ2-3
TGTGCCAGTTCATCCTCGTTTCGGGGGGATACGCAGTATTTT
CASSSSFRGDTQYF
>.|TRBV12-3/TRBV12-4|.|TRBJ1-6
TGTGCCAGCACCCCCTCCGGTTCACCCCTCCACTTT
CASTPSGSPLHF
>.|TRBV7-9|.|TRBJ1-2
TGTGCCAGCAGCATGACAGTTTACTATGGCTACACCTTC
CASSMTVYYGYTF
>.|TRBV6-5|.|TRBJ2-1
TGTGCCAGCCCCCGTTGGGGGAGCAATGAGCAGTTCTTC
CASPRWGSNEQFF
>.|TRBV15|.|TRBJ2-2
TGTGCCACCAGCAGAGATGCGGGGACCGGGGAGCTGTTTTTT
CATSRDAGTGELFF
>TRBD2|TRBV7-2|many|TRBJ2-3
TGTGCCAGCAGCTTAGATGGCGGGGGGAGACTCACAGATACGCAGTATTTT
CASSLDGGGRLTDTQYF
>.|TRBV6-5|.|TRBJ1-2
TGTGCCAGTACGACAGACCCCAACTATGGCTACACCTTC
CASTTDPNYGYTF
>TRBD1|TRBV2|.|TRBJ2-7
TGTGCCAGCCTAGGACAGGGGGCTTACGAGCAGTACTTC
CASLGQGAYEQYF
>.|TRBV15|.|TRBJ2-6
TGTGCCACCAGCAGTGGGCAACAGGGATCTGGGGCCAACGTCCTGACTTTC
CATSSGQQGSGANVLTF
>.|TRBV5-8|.|TRBJ2-2
TGTGCCAGCAGGCGGGGACTGAACACCGGGGAGCTGTTTTTT
CASRRGLNTGELFF
>.|TRBV6-5|.|TRBJ2-1
TGTGCCAGCAGTTACGGCAGGGGGGGCTACAATGAGCAGTTCTTC
CASSYGRGGYNEQFF
>TRBD1|TRBV10-3|.|TRBJ1-4
TGTGCCATTGGGACAGCTAAGGAAAAACTGTTTTTT
CAIGTAKEKLFF
>.|TRBV18|.|TRBJ2-1
TGTGCCAGCTCACCGAACAGGGAAGAGCAGTTCTTC
CASSPNREEQFF
>.|TRBV6-5|.|TRBJ2-2
TGTGCCAGCAGTTACTCTCGGCCATACACCGGGGAGCTGTTTTTT
CASSYSRPYTGELFF
>.|TRBV6-5|.|TRBJ2-4
TGTGCCAGCAGTTACCCTACACAGGGAGGGAAAAACATTCAGTACTTC
CASSYPTQGGKNIQYF
>TRBD1|TRBV19|.|TRBJ2-6
TGTGCCAGTAGTAAGGGACAGGGAAGTTCCGGGGCCAACGTCCTGACTTTC
CASSKGQGSSGANVLTF
>.|TRBV9|.|TRBJ1-1
TGTGCCAGCAGCGTAGGGGTGGGGAACACTGAAGCTTTCTTT
CASSVGVGNTEAFF
>TRBD2|TRBV11-3|.|TRBJ2-5
TGTGCCAGCAGCTGGGGGGGGGAGACCCAGTACTTC
CASSWGGETQYF
>.|TRBV7-6|.|TRBJ2-1
TGTGCCAGCAGCTTAGAGGGGGGCTCGTCCTACAATGAGCAGTTCTTC
CASSLEGGSSYNEQFF
>.|TRBV7-8|.|TRBJ2-2
TGTGCCAGCACCCGGGCCGGGAACACCGGGGAGCTGTTTTTT
CASTRAGNTGELFF
>.|TRBV6-5|.|TRBJ2-5
TGTGCCAGCAGTTACAATTTCGGGGGAGAGACCCAGTACTTC
CASSYNFGGETQYF
>TRBD1|TRBV5-6|.|TRBJ2-7
TGTGCCAGCAGCTTGCCCGAGGGACAGTCCTACGAGCAGTACTTC
CASSLPEGQSYEQYF
>.|TRBV2|.|TRBJ1-2
TGTGCCAGCAGTAAGACGGGGGGCGATTACTATGGCTACACCTTC
CASSKTGGDYYGYTF
>.|TRBV3-1/TRBV3-2|.|TRBJ1-6
TGTGCCAGCAGCCAAGATTTGTGGAATTCACCCCTCCACTTT
CASSQDLWNSPLHF
>TRBD1|TRBV30|.|TRBJ1-4
TGTGCCTGGAGGACCGGAAAAGGGGGCCCTAATGAAAAACTGTTTTTT
CAWRTGKGGPNEKLFF
>.|TRBV7-8|.|TRBJ1-6
TGTGCCAGCAGCTTGATAGGGGTGGGTAATTCACCCCTCCACTTT
CASSLIGVGNSPLHF
>.|TRBV15|.|TRBJ1-6
TGTGCCACCAGCAGAGATTGGCAGGGGAATTCACCCCTCCACTTT
CATSRDWQGNSPLHF
>.|TRBV4-2|.|TRBJ2-7
TGTGCCAGCAGCCAAGTAAGAAACGAGCAGTACTTC
CASSQVRNEQYF
>.|TRBV6-1|.|TRBJ2-7
TGTGCCAGCAGTGAAGCGCTCCCAGCCTACGAGCAGTACTTC
CASSEALPAYEQYF
>TRBD1|TRBV5-1|.|TRBJ2-1
TGCGCCAGCAGCGAGGACAGGGGTATCGTTGGGGAGCAGTTCTTC
CASSEDRGIVGEQFF
>TRBD2|TRBV12-3/TRBV12-4|.|TRBJ2-5
TGTGCCAGCAGGGCGGGGGGACAAGAGACCCAGTACTTC
CASRAGGQETQYF
>.|TRBV5-1|.|TRBJ2-3
TGCGCCAGCAGCTCGGGACTGGGGGACACAGATACGCAGTATTTT
CASSSGLGDTDTQYF
>.|TRBV15|.|TRBJ2-3
TGTGCCACCAGCAGAGAGGCCTTTGGCACAGATACGCAGTATTTT
CATSREAFGTDTQYF
>.|TRBV19|.|TRBJ2-2
TGTGCCAGTAGTATAGGGGGTCACAGGGCGAAGGGCGGGGAGCTGTTTTTT
CASSIGGHRAKGGELFF
>TRBD2|TRBV24-1|.|TRBJ2-1
TGTGCCACCAGTGACTCCGTAGCGGGACCCTACAATGAGCAGTTCTTC
CATSDSVAGPYNEQFF
>.|TRBV5-6|.|TRBJ2-1
TGTGCCAGCAGCTTGTTCATGAGGGCCTCATACAATGAGCAGTTCTTC
CASSLFMRASYNEQFF
>.|TRBV30|.|TRBJ1-6
TGTGCCTGGAGTGGAACAGGGATAGATTCACCCCTCCACTTT
CAWSGTGIDSPLHF